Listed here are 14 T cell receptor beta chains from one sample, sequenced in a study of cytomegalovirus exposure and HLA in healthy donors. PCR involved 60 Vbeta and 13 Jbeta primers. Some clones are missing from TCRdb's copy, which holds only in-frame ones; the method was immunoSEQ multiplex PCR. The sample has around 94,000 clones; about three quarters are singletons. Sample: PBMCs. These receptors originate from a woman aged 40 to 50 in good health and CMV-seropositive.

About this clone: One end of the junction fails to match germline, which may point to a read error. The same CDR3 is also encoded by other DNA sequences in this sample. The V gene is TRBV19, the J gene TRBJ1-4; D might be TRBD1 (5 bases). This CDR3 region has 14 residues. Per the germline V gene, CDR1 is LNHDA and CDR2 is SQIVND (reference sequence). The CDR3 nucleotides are TGTGCCAGTAGCGCACAAACCGGGACTCAAAAACTGTTTTTC. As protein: CASSAQTGTQKLFF.

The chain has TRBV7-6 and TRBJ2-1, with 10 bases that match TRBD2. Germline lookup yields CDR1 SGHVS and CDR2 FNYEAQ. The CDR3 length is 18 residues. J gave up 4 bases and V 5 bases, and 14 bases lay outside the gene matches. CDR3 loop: CASSPDPSATSGYNEQFF. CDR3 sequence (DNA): TGTGCCAGCAGCCCTGATCCCAGCGCGACTAGCGGGTACAATGAGCAGTTCTTC.

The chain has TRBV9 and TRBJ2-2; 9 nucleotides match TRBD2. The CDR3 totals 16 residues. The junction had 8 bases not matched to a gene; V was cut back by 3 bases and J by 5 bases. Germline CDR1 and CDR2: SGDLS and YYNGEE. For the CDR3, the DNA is TGTGCCAGCAGCGGTCAGGGACTAGCACTGACCGGGGAGCTGTTTTTT. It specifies CASSGQGLALTGELFF.

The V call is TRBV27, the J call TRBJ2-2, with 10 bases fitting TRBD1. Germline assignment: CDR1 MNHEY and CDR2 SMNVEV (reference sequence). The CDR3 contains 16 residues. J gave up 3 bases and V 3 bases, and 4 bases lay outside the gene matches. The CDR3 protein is CASSFEDRGYTGELFF. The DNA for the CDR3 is TGTGCCAGCAGTTTCGAGGACAGGGGGTACACCGGGGAGCTGTTTTTT.

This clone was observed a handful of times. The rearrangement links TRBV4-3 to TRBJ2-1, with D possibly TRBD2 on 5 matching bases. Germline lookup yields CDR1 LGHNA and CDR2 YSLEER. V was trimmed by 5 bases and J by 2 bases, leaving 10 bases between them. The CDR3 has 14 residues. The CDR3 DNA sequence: TGCGCCAGCAGCGAAAGCGGTGCCTACAATGAGCAGTTCTTC. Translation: CASSESGAYNEQFF.

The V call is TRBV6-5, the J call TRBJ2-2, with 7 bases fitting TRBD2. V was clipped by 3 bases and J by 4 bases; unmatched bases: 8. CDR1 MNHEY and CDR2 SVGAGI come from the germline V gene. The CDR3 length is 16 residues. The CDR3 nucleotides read TGTGCCAGCAGTTATGGGGAGGGACCCTCCACCGGGGAGCTGTTTTTT. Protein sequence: CASSYGEGPSTGELFF.

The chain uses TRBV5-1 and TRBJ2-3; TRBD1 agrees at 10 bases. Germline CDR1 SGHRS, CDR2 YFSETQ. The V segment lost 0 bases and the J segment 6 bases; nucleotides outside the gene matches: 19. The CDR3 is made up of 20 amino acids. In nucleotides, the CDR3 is TGCGCCAGCAGCTTGGCTGACCAGGGTCGGGACAGGGGTTTGTCCGATACGCAGTATTTT. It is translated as CASSLADQGRDRGLSDTQYF.

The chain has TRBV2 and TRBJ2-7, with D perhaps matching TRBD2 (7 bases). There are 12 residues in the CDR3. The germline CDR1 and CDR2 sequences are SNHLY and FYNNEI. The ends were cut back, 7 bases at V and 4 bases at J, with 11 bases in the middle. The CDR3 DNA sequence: TGTGCCAGCACGGGGGGCGGGTACGAGCAGTACTTC. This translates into CASTGGGYEQYF.

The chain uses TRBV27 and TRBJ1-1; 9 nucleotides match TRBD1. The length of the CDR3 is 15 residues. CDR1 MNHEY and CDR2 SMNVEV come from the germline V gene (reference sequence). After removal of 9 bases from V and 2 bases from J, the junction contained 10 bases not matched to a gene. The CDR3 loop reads CASTPGQGPNTEAFF. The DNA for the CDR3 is TGTGCCAGTACCCCGGGACAGGGCCCCAACACTGAAGCTTTCTTT.

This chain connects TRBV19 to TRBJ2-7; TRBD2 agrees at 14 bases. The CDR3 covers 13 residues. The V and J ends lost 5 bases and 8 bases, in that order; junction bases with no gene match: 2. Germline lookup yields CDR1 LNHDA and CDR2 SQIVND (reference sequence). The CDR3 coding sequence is TGTGCCAGTAGTGGGACTAGCGGGAGACAGCAGTACTTC. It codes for CASSGTSGRQQYF.

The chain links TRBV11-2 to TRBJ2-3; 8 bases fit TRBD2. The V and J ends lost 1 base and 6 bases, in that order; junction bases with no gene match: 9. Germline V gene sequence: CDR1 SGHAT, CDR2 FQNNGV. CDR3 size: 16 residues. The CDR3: CASSLVGTRVQDTQYF. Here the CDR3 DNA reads TGTGCCAGCAGCTTAGTAGGGACTAGGGTACAGGATACGCAGTATTTT.

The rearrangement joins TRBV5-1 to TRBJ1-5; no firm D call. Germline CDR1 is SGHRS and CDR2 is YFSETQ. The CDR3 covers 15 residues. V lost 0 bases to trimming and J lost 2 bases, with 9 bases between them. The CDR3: CASSLAGVGNQPQHF. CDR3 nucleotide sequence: TGCGCCAGCAGCTTGGCCGGGGTCGGCAATCAGCCCCAGCATTTT.

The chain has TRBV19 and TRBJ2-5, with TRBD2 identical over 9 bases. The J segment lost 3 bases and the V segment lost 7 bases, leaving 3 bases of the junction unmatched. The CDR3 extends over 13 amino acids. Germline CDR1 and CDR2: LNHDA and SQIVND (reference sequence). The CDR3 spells CASKVAGEETQYF. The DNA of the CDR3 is TGTGCCAGTAAAGTAGCGGGAGAAGAGACCCAGTACTTC.

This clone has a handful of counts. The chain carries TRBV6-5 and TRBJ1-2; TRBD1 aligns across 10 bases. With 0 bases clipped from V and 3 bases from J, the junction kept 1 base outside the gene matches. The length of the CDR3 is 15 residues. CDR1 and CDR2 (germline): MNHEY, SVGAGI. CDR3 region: CASSYSGTGDYGYTF. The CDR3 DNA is TGTGCCAGCAGTTACTCAGGGACAGGGGACTATGGCTACACCTTC.